This T cell receptor (beta chain) stems from a study of regulatory and conventional T cells in RAG deficiency. Genomic DNA came from blood regulatory T cells gated CD4+ CD25-high CD127-low. The protocol was immunoSEQ multiplex PCR, while the TCRdb copy is restricted to in-frame clones and leaves out a portion. In the table there are roughly 11,000 clones, roughly 95% of which are singletons. Germline CDR1 reads SNHLY; CDR2 reads FYNNEI. CDR3 length equals 17 residues. Unmatched junction bases numbered 13, after V lost 3 bases and J lost 6 bases. The same specimen was also included in a second study, on regulatory T cells. That study reports: Primers: 52 TRBV forward and 13 TRBJ reverse.

This chain uses TRBV2 with TRBJ2-5, with TRBD2 identical over 10 bases. This clonotype originated in a human donor in good health. Input material: CD127- CD25+ CD4+ Tregs sorted from blood. The CDR3 nucleotides read TGTGCCAGCAGTGAGATCGCTAGCGGGGGTCGGCGCCAGACCCAGTACTTC. Encoded protein: CASSEIASGGRRQTQYF.